This T cell receptor (beta chain) comes out of a study of blood T cell repertoires in COVID-19 (dated by TCRdb to between 2020 and 2021). About the study as a whole: Samples covering the acute and convalescent phases of COVID-19 were provided by collaborators in the United States, Italy and Spain. The material from the prospective study consisted of cDNA or gDNA derived from T cells, B-cell-depleted T cells, or PBMCs. Subjects who had been exposed to COVID-19, were actively infected with it, or had recovered from it provided the deeply sampled blood TCRbeta repertoires that made up the dataset. The repertoires were made available in a free public database intended to serve as a resource for research on the immune response to SARS-CoV-2. The samples were drawn from two sources: the first 160 participants of the ongoing ImmuneRACE study, and fewer than 1,500 subjects contributed by 6 global collaborators. The sample metadata nearly always contained a de-identified subject ID, COVID-19 status, age in years and sex. HLA class I and class II types, where available, came from metadata supplied by the sample provider rather than from assay-based typing.

Points the paper makes about the study in general: Clinical and demographic metadata were provided uncurated, with the amount varying by source and participant.

As concerns this clone: This receptor's antigen is unknown. No quality values exist for individual bases; no much larger clone is one base distant.

Enrolling through a virtual design, the prospective study's participants ranged in age from roughly 18 to 89 years and lived across around 25 United States geographic areas. In the prospective study, cohorts were assigned on the basis of participant-reported clinical history obtained from a screening survey and a study questionnaire. ImmuneRACE Cohort 3 recovered participants were defined by two consecutive negative NP/OP PCR tests, healthcare professional clearance, or symptom resolution. Mobile phlebotomists in the prospective study collected whole blood, serum and a nasopharyngeal or oropharyngeal swab from every participant. Over a roughly 2-month period, participants in the prospective study had the option of providing additional blood draws and questionnaires. Prospective study blood samples were shipped either frozen or at room temperature before DNA extraction. The immunoSEQ Assay, a bias-controlled multiplex PCR, was used to amplify TCRbeta CDR3 regions from genomic DNA. For the original study's pipeline: The number of nucleated cells in each sample was estimated from the amplification of reference gene primers within the assay. To quantify the absolute abundance of each unique TCRbeta CDR3 rearrangement, sequence reads were collapsed and filtered. For each sample, productive Simpson clonality was calculated as the square root of Simpson's diversity index across productive rearrangements. TCRdb obtained this table from immuneACCESS and retained in-frame rearrangements with V and J assigned. These tables miss some clones; where compared with another copy, unresolved V genes account for less than half of the shortfall, and the remainder is unexplained. The V and J calls and clone size come from that table; D and trimming were worked out from the DNA. The sample yields approximately 300,000 clones; around 90% were counted once. The top ten clones comprise over 4% of the sample.

The CDR3 runs 14 amino acids, cysteine and phenylalanine included. Here the CDR3 DNA is all that survives: 42 bases in frame from base 1. Ends trimmed: V by 1 base, J by 3 bases; bases unmatched to a gene: 3. The germline V gene provides CDR1 SGHRS and CDR2 YFSETQ. The source is a man aged 55 to 70 who had recovered from COVID-19. The chain uses TRBV5-1 and TRBJ2-7, with TRBD1 matching 8 junction bases. Sequencing was carried out using PBMCs or T cells enriched from blood (not recorded which). In nucleotide form, the sequence is TGCGCCAGCAGCTTGACAGGGGGAAACTACGAGCAGTACTTC. Its protein product is CASSLTGGNYEQYF.